This is a list of T cell receptor beta chains from one sample in a study of cytomegalovirus exposure and HLA in healthy donors. Assay used: immunoSEQ multiplex PCR; TCRdb lists only in-frame clones, some missing. The repertoire holds approximately 150,000 clones, with roughly 80% as singletons. Sequences were obtained from PBMCs. These receptor sequences come from a man aged 18-30 years in good health and CMV-seropositive. Both conserved end residues are part of each CDR3. Each record gives: J gene, D gene, clone size, V gene, CDR3 protein, CDR3 DNA. D genes are given only for firm matches. Size is stated for part of the rows, as once, few or many counts, or as a class when the clone is expanded.

j_call: TRBJ2-3; d_call: TRBD1; clone_size: -; v_call: TRBV29-1; cdr3_aa: CSVGWGQGYTDTQYF; cdr3_nt: TGCAGCGTTGGCTGGGGACAGGGTTACACAGATACGCAGTATTTT
j_call: TRBJ1-1; d_call: -; clone_size: -; v_call: TRBV4-3; cdr3_aa: CASSQEKEHPMNTEAFF; cdr3_nt: TGCGCCAGCAGCCAAGAGAAGGAGCATCCCATGAACACTGAAGCTTTCTTT
j_call: TRBJ1-2; d_call: -; clone_size: -; v_call: TRBV6-1; cdr3_aa: CASSEYFYGYTF; cdr3_nt: TGTGCCAGCAGTGAATATTTCTATGGCTACACCTTC
j_call: TRBJ2-7; d_call: TRBD2; clone_size: -; v_call: TRBV2; cdr3_aa: CASSDDPWGSGVSYEQYF; cdr3_nt: TGTGCCAGCAGTGATGACCCATGGGGCAGCGGGGTGTCCTACGAGCAGTACTTC
j_call: TRBJ1-1; d_call: TRBD1; clone_size: -; v_call: TRBV5-6; cdr3_aa: CASSSGTVGTEAFF; cdr3_nt: TGTGCCAGCAGCTCCGGGACAGTAGGCACTGAAGCTTTCTTT
j_call: TRBJ2-3; d_call: -; clone_size: -; v_call: TRBV5-6; cdr3_aa: CASSLVQISTDTQYF; cdr3_nt: TGTGCCAGCAGCTTGGTACAGATCAGCACAGATACGCAGTATTTT
j_call: TRBJ2-1; d_call: -; clone_size: once; v_call: TRBV20-1; cdr3_aa: CSATLYNEQFF; cdr3_nt: TGCAGTGCTACCCTTTACAATGAGCAGTTCTTC
j_call: TRBJ2-7; d_call: TRBD1; clone_size: -; v_call: TRBV10-3; cdr3_aa: CAISEGRDSDYEQYF; cdr3_nt: TGTGCCATCAGTGAGGGCCGGGACAGCGACTACGAGCAGTACTTC
j_call: TRBJ1-2; d_call: TRBD1; clone_size: once; v_call: TRBV4-3; cdr3_aa: CASSQDRGPSGIYGYTF; cdr3_nt: TGCGCCAGCAGCCAAGACAGGGGGCCGTCGGGGATCTATGGCTACACCTTC
j_call: TRBJ2-1; d_call: -; clone_size: once; v_call: TRBV7-2; cdr3_aa: CASSLSASSYNEQFF; cdr3_nt: TGTGCCAGCAGCTTAAGCGCGAGCTCCTACAATGAGCAGTTCTTC